This T cell receptor (beta chain) was retrieved from a study of T cell responses to AZD1222 COVID-19 vaccine. Data came from immunoSEQ multiplex PCR; TCRdb stores just in-frame clones and leaves some out. The sample has 87,000 or so clones; around 90% are singletons. Germline V gene lookup returns CDR1 MNHEY and CDR2 SMNVEV (reference sequence). The CDR3 spans 16 residues. V was clipped by 9 bases and J by 4 bases, with 21 bases between them. This clonotype originated in an adult in good health. The rearrangement uses TRBV27 and TRBJ2-2; perhaps TRBD2 as D (5 bases). The sequences come from peripheral blood, collected on day 0 of AZD1222 vaccination. This chain's CDR3 is CARRVYPASPTGELFF. The CDR3 nucleotides are TGTGCCAGGAGAGTATACCCCGCTAGCCCCACCGGGGAGCTGTTTTTT.